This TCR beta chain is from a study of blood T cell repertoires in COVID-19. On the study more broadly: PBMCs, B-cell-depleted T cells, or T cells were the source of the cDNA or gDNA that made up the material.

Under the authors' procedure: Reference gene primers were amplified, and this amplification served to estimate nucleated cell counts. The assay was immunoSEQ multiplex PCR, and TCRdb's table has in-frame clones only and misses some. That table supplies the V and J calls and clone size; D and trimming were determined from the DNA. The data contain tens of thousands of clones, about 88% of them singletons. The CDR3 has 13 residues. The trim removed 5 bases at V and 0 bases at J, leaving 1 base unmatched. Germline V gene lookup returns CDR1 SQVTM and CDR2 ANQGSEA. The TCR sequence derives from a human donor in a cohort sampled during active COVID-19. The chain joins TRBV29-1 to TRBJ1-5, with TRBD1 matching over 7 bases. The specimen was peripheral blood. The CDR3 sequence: CSVRQGSNQPQHF. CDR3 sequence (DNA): TGCAGCGTTAGACAGGGTAGCAATCAGCCCCAGCATTTT.